This T cell receptor beta chain is drawn from a study of cytomegalovirus exposure and HLA in healthy donors. This clone was counted between two and nine times. The CDR3 totals 16 residues. In germline, CDR1 is SNHLY, CDR2 FYNNEI. The J segment lost 1 base and the V segment lost 7 bases, leaving 10 bases of the junction unmatched. The primer mix had 60 Vbeta and 13 Jbeta primers. Repertoires were generated with immunoSEQ multiplex PCR, while TCRdb's copy carries only in-frame clones and drops some. The data show some 180,000 clones, with roughly 9.4% seen just once and 1% to 1.5% held by the top ten. The donors (healthy individuals) were bone marrow donors.

The clonotype was recovered from a woman aged 25 to 45 in good health and CMV-seropositive. Sequencing was performed on PBMCs. This chain joins TRBV2 and TRBJ2-5, with 9 bases aligning to TRBD2. The CDR3 spells CASISELAGAQETQYF. CDR3 nucleotides: TGTGCCAGCATTTCAGAATTAGCGGGGGCCCAAGAGACCCAGTACTTC.